These 26 T cell receptor beta chains came from one sample sequenced in a study of shared clonotypes between healthy human individuals. Here immunoSEQ multiplex PCR was the method, and the copy in TCRdb shows in-frame clones only, minus some. The sample holds a few hundred thousand clones; roughly four fifths are singletons and the top ten take more than 10%. The sample was PBMCs. The receptors here all came from a middle-aged woman in good health. Some clones in this sample may be carry-over from other donors' samples.

The chain is built from TRBV6-6 and TRBJ2-6; D unclear. CDR1 MNHNY and CDR2 SVGAGI come from the germline V gene (reference sequence). The CDR3 is 15 amino acids. The V gene lost 5 bases and the J gene lost 0 bases, with 8 bases spanning the gap. The DNA for the CDR3 is TGTGCCAGCAGTGCGGAGAACTCTGGGGCCAACGTCCTGACTTTC. It specifies CASSAENSGANVLTF.

J is TRBJ2-2 and V is TRBV5-6; unclear D gene. CDR3 length: 13 residues. From germline, CDR1 is SGHDT and CDR2 YYEEEE. V lost 0 bases and J 1 base, leaving 1 base between the germline ends. The CDR3 sequence is CASSLGNTGELFF. The CDR3 DNA is TGTGCCAGCAGCTTGGGGAACACCGGGGAGCTGTTTTTT.

The chain has TRBV10-3 and TRBJ2-2; D not certain. V was trimmed by 0 bases and J by 6 bases, leaving 11 bases between them. The CDR3 has 15 amino acids. The germline V gene encodes CDR1 ENHRY and CDR2 SYGVKD. DNA of the CDR3: TGTGCCATCAGTGAGTCGTTGCAACTCTCCGGGGAGCTGTTTTTT. It specifies CAISESLQLSGELFF.

The rearrangement joins TRBV7-6 to TRBJ2-7; D is perhaps TRBD1 or TRBD2 (5 bases each). The germline CDR1 and CDR2 sequences are SGHVS and FNYEAQ. Trimming pared 1 base from V and 5 bases from J, leaving 18 bases between. The CDR3 length is 16 residues. CDR3 nucleotides: TGTGCCAGCAGCTTAGGGGGTCCGGGGACGTTTAACGAGCAGTACTTC. Its translation is CASSLGGPGTFNEQYF.

The sample holds a few counts of this clone. The CDR3 reads CAWSVGLGDTEAFF. The CDR3 nucleotides read TGTGCCTGGAGTGTGGGATTAGGGGACACTGAAGCTTTCTTT. This chain connects TRBV30 to TRBJ1-1; tentatively, D is TRBD1 (5 bases). The V gene's germline CDR1 is GTSNPN and CDR2 SVGIG (reference sequence). The V and J ends lost 0 bases and 3 bases respectively, with 11 bases between them. The CDR3 spans 14 residues.

Points on this clone: The junction departs from the called germline gene at one end, perhaps through a read error. V and J are TRBV28 and TRBJ1-2; D not certain. Per the germline V gene, CDR1 is MDHEN and CDR2 is SYDVKM. This CDR3 spans 14 amino acids. The chain's CDR3 is CASSPPRTISGCTF. The CDR3 DNA reads TGTGCCAGCAGCCCCCCTAGGACCATCAGTGGCTGCACCTTC.

V usage is TRBV5-5 and J usage is TRBJ2-5, with D possibly matching TRBD1 (6 bases). The CDR3 sequence is 16 residues long. CDR1 is SGHKS, CDR2 YYEKEE, per germline (reference sequence). The V gene lost 2 bases and the J gene lost 0 bases, with 14 bases spanning the gap. The CDR3 DNA is TGTGCCAGCAGCTTAGGGGGACCTTTGTACCAAGAGACCCAGTACTTC. It is translated as CASSLGGPLYQETQYF. Using reference TRBV5-5 and TRBJ2-5 for the parts outside the CDR3, the full variable domain is DAGVTQSPTHLIKTRGQQVTLRCSPISGHKSVSWYQQVLGQGPQFIFQYYEKEERGRGNFPDRFSARQFPNYSSELNVNALLLGDSALYLCASSLGGPLYQETQYFGPGTRLLVL.

The genes are TRBV5-6 and TRBJ2-3, with a weak D call TRBD1 (6 bases). Trimming removed 1 base from V and 2 bases from J, with 14 bases in between. The germline V gene encodes CDR1 SGHDT and CDR2 YYEEEE. The CDR3 runs to 16 residues. The DNA of the CDR3 is TGTGCCAGCAGCTTGTCACGGACAGCCTACACAGATACGCAGTATTTT. It specifies CASSLSRTAYTDTQYF.

This CDR3 is CASSPGPSGANVLTF. CDR3 bases: TGTGCCAGCAGCCCGGGACCCTCTGGGGCCAACGTCCTGACTTTC. The genes are TRBV5-4 and TRBJ2-6; the D call may be TRBD1 or TRBD2 (5 bases each). The germline V and J ends were trimmed by 4 bases and 0 bases, with 8 bases remaining between them. The CDR3 has 15 amino acids. In germline, CDR1 is SGHNT, CDR2 YYREEE (reference sequence).

Note on this clone: Other nucleotide sequences from this sample produce the same CDR3. V usage is TRBV10-3 and J usage is TRBJ2-2; D is possibly TRBD2 (5 bases). Trimming removed 4 bases at V and 1 base at J, with 10 bases between. The CDR3 length is 15 residues. CDR1 is ENHRY and CDR2 is SYGVKD in the germline V gene. The CDR3: CAISGLAKNTGELFF. For the CDR3, the DNA is TGTGCCATCAGTGGCCTAGCTAAGAACACCGGGGAGCTGTTTTTT.

The CDR3 protein is CSARGTGEQYF. In DNA form, the CDR3 reads TGCAGTGCTAGAGGGACGGGGGAGCAGTACTTC. The rearrangement links TRBV20-1 to TRBJ2-7; D is possibly TRBD2 (5 bases). The length of the CDR3 is 11 residues. Germline V CDR1 and CDR2: DFQATT, SNEGSKA (reference sequence). V gave up 1 base and J gave up 7 bases, with 8 bases separating them.

The genes are TRBV2 and TRBJ1-4; 8 bases align to TRBD1. Germline trimming cut 11 bases from V and 7 bases from J; bases unmatched to any gene: 9. The length of the CDR3 is 13 residues. Germline lookup yields CDR1 SNHLY and CDR2 FYNNEI. The CDR3: CAWQGAGREKLFF. The CDR3 bases are TGTGCCTGGCAGGGGGCGGGACGTGAAAAACTGTTTTTT.

Here the CDR3 DNA reads TGTGCCAGCAGCCCCCAAGGGGGGAACACCGGGGAGCTGTTTTTT. Its protein product is CASSPQGGNTGELFF. The chain has TRBV7-3 and TRBJ2-2; perhaps TRBD1 as D (6 bases). CDR3 size: 15 residues. Germline lookup yields CDR1 SGHTA and CDR2 FQGTGA. V dropped 5 bases and J dropped 1 base, with 11 bases sitting between them.

This chain connects TRBV6-4 to TRBJ1-5; 10 bases are a match to TRBD1. Trimming took 4 bases from V and 4 from J; bases not matched to a gene: 10. The germline V gene encodes CDR1 MRHNA and CDR2 SNTAGT. The CDR3 covers 17 residues. Written as DNA, the CDR3 is TGTGCCAGCAGTGCCTCGGGACAGGGGCAAAGGAATCAGCCCCAGCATTTT. Residues: CASSASGQGQRNQPQHF.

J is TRBJ1-2 and V is TRBV25-1; D may be TRBD1 (5 bases). Germline V gives CDR1 MGHDK, CDR2 SYGVNS. The CDR3 sequence is 16 residues long. Deletions cut 3 bases from V and 3 bases from J, with 17 bases between. CDR3 DNA sequence: TGTGCCAGCAGTGACTACGCAGGTCGGGGGTACTATGGCTACACCTTC. Translation gives CASSDYAGRGYYGYTF.

The chain uses TRBV29-1 and TRBJ2-5; weak D call: TRBD2 (5 bases). CDR3 length: 13 residues. Germline CDR1 and CDR2: SQVTM and ANQGSEA. The ends were cut back, 7 bases at V and 1 base at J, with 13 bases in the middle. Here the CDR3 reads CSASTRGQETQYF. The DNA of the CDR3 is TGCAGCGCCAGCACCCGGGGCCAAGAGACCCAGTACTTC.

This sequence joins TRBV10-3 and TRBJ2-3; D remains unclear. The germline V and J ends were trimmed by 0 bases and 0 bases, with 4 bases remaining between them. Germline V lookup: CDR1 ENHRY, CDR2 SYGVKD. The CDR3 extends over 14 amino acids. CDR3 DNA sequence: TGTGCCATCAGTGAGTCATTGAGCACAGATACGCAGTATTTT. Translated: CAISESLSTDTQYF.

The CDR3 region is CASSLQTGGETQYF. DNA of the CDR3: TGTGCCAGCAGCTTACAGACAGGAGGGGAGACCCAGTACTTC. The chain uses TRBV7-3 and TRBJ2-5; D is possibly TRBD1 or TRBD2 (6 bases each). CDR1 and CDR2 (germline): SGHTA, FQGTGA. The CDR3 runs 14 residues. Trimming took 2 bases from V and 5 from J, leaving 12 bases between them.

J is TRBJ2-7 and V is TRBV7-3; 9 bases agree with TRBD1. Trimming at V came to 5 bases and at J to 6 bases, leaving 8 bases not matched to a gene. Per germline, CDR1 SGHTA and CDR2 FQGTGA. The CDR3 sequence is 14 residues long. CDR3 sequence (DNA): TGTGCCAGCAGCCCATCCGGGACAGGGCTCGAGCAGTACTTC. This encodes CASSPSGTGLEQYF.

This clone has at least ten counts. The sample has other DNA sequences that encode this CDR3 too. The rearrangement links TRBV6-6 to TRBJ1-3; 7 nucleotides agree with TRBD1. The trim removed 6 bases at V and 2 bases at J, leaving 4 bases unmatched. Looked up from germline, CDR1 is MNHNY and CDR2 is SVGAGI (reference sequence). This CDR3 contains 14 residues. The DNA for the CDR3 is TGTGCCAGCAGCGACAGGGTAACTGGAAACACCATATATTTT. Its translation: CASSDRVTGNTIYF.

This clone has more than one count but fewer than ten. The genes are TRBV7-2 and TRBJ2-2; 8 bases are shared with TRBD2. V was pared by 3 bases and J by 3 bases, with 6 bases of the junction left unmatched. Germline values: CDR1 SGHTA, CDR2 FQGNSA. This CDR3 region has 16 residues. CDR3 amino acids: CASSFASGSYTGELFF. CDR3 nucleotides: TGTGCCAGCAGCTTCGCTAGCGGGTCCTACACCGGGGAGCTGTTTTTT.

The chain joins TRBV7-2 to TRBJ2-4; no reliable D call. This CDR3 is built from 12 residues. V lost 1 base and J lost 6, with 4 bases in between. The germline V gene encodes CDR1 SGHTA and CDR2 FQGNSA. The CDR3 protein is CASSLDGNIQYF. The CDR3 bases are TGTGCCAGCAGCTTAGACGGAAACATTCAGTACTTC.

The rearrangement uses TRBV12-2 and TRBJ2-6; TRBD1 was called by the table and not checked on the DNA. TRBV12-2 is given as a pseudogene. This CDR3 has 22 residues. CDR3 DNA: TGTGCAAGTCGCTTAGCGGTAGCGGACAGGGGGGTTGTCCTCTCTGGGGCCAACGTCCTGACTTTC. Its protein product is CASRLAVADRGVVLSGANVLTF.

This clone was observed a handful of times. The chain is built from TRBV9 and TRBJ2-3; D uncertain. Germline V CDR1 and CDR2: SGDLS, YYNGEE. Trimming took 3 bases from V and 2 from J, leaving 10 bases between them. CDR3 length: 14 residues. The CDR3 bases are TGTGCCAGCAGCGCGCTCCCCAACACAGATACGCAGTATTTT. Translating gives CASSALPNTDTQYF.

The CDR3 is CASSSKPYKRIYEQYF. CDR3 coding DNA: TGTGCCAGCAGCTCAAAACCATACAAAAGGATCTACGAGCAGTACTTC. The V and J genes are TRBV11-2 and TRBJ2-7; no reliable D call. The CDR3 covers 16 residues. Germline values: CDR1 SGHAT, CDR2 FQNNGV. Deletions cut 4 bases from V and 3 bases from J, with 19 bases between. Full variable domain (outside the CDR3, taken from reference TRBV11-2 and TRBJ2-7): EAGVAQSPRYKIIEKRQSVAFWCNPISGHATLYWYQQILGQGPKLLIQFQNNGVVDDSQLPKDRFSAERLKGVDSTLKIQPAKLEDSAVYLCASSSKPYKRIYEQYFGPGTRLTVT.

The CDR3 nucleotides are TGTGCCAGCAGCCCCGGGACAGGGGGTATATTGGAGACCCAGTACTTC. Translation: CASSPGTGGILETQYF. V usage is TRBV11-2 and J usage is TRBJ2-5; 11 nucleotides align to TRBD1. The CDR3 extends over 16 amino acids. The ends lost 5 bases at V and 5 bases at J; junction bases unmatched: 10. CDR1 is SGHAT, CDR2 FQNNGV, per germline.